These 15 T cell receptor beta chains originate from one sample sequenced in a study of CD8 T cells in ankylosing spondylitis (dated by TCRdb to about 2017). The full study reports these points: Blood from ankylosing spondylitis patients appeared to be characterized by a TCR beta motif composed of about eight highly homologous amino acid variants.

The library was produced with 5' RACE. Instrument on record: Illumina HiSeq 2500. TCRdb reprocessing: public reads trimmed at Q25 with fastp, clones called with MiXCR, in-frame beta chains kept. For every CDR3 protein sequence, its rows merge into one entry that carries the most common genes and DNA. This sample comprises some 450,000 distinct CDR3 sequences, approximately 17% of them detected only once. The top ten hold 0.85% to 1.3% of the sample. These receptors are not linked to any known antigen. Sequenced material: blood, either unsorted or a sorted T cell fraction (not recorded which). All receptors come from a male donor with ankylosing spondylitis.

The rearrangement uses TRBV12-3 or TRBV12-4 and TRBJ2-5, with a possible D match to TRBD2 (6 bases). Trimming stripped 6 bases from V and 3 bases from J, with 14 bases between. CDR3 length: 14 amino acids. CDR3 amino acids: CASSHGGPKETQYF. The DNA of the CDR3 is TGTGCCAGCAGCCATGGAGGGCCGAAAGAGACCCAGTACTTC.

The sample holds many counts of this clonotype. This chain joins TRBV6-1 and TRBJ1-3, with TRBD1 identical over 7 bases. CDR3 size: 17 residues. Trimming cost V 7 bases and J 0 bases; bases outside gene matches: 12. Germline V gene lookup returns CDR1 MNHNS and CDR2 SASEGT. The CDR3 coding sequence is TGTGCCAGCACTAGACAGGGAAATACTTTCTCTGGAAACACCATATATTTT. Amino acids: CASTRQGNTFSGNTIYF.

This clonotype was seen a few times. The chain combines TRBV20-1 with TRBJ2-7, with 11 bases identical to TRBD1. Per germline, CDR1 DFQATT and CDR2 SNEGSKA (reference sequence). The CDR3 is made up of 15 amino acids. Losses at the gene ends were 5 bases for V and 3 bases for J; bases not matched to a gene: 9. The DNA of the CDR3 is TGCAGTGCTCAGTGGTGGGACAGGGGGGGCTACGAGCAGTACTTC. This codes for CSAQWWDRGGYEQYF.

This clonotype turned up a few times. This rearrangement joins TRBV5-1 to TRBJ1-4; D not certain. Trimming cost V 7 bases and J 8 bases, with 18 bases left between them. The CDR3 totals 14 residues. CDR1 and CDR2 (germline): SGHRS, YFSETQ. The CDR3 DNA reads as TGCGCCAGCGCTCCTACCTGGGTCTCAGAAAAACTGTTTTTT. Residues: CASAPTWVSEKLFF.

This chain links TRBV18 with TRBJ2-7, with D unclear. The CDR3 is 14 residues long. The V end was cut by 3 bases, the J end by 3 bases, with 12 bases between. Germline V gene data show CDR1 as KGHSH and CDR2 as LQKENI. CDR3 residues: CASSPPSNFYEQYF. CDR3 DNA: TGTGCCAGCTCACCTCCCTCAAACTTCTACGAGCAGTACTTC.

There are a few counts of this clonotype. This sequence joins TRBV5-1 and TRBJ2-7, with D perhaps matching TRBD1 (5 bases). The CDR3 has 13 residues. CDR1 and CDR2 (germline): SGHRS, YFSETQ. The V end was cut by 5 bases, the J end by 7 bases, with 16 bases between. CDR3 in DNA: TGCGCCAGCAGTGGGTCAGGGATAGGTGAGCAGTACTTC. Encoded protein: CASSGSGIGEQYF.

This clonotype has just a few counts. J is TRBJ1-4 and V is TRBV12-3 or TRBV12-4, with D unclear. The CDR3 spans 15 residues. The ends were cut back, 1 base at V and 4 bases at J, with 10 bases in the middle. CDR3 protein: CASSLVTGNNEKLFF. The CDR3 DNA reads as TGTGCCAGCAGTTTAGTCACGGGAAATAATGAAAAACTGTTTTTT.

This chain uses TRBV27 with TRBJ1-2, with a tentative D call TRBD1 (5 bases). V was clipped by 3 bases and J by 2 bases, with 13 bases between them. The CDR3 loop spans 15 amino acids. Germline V gene data show CDR1 as MNHEY and CDR2 as SMNVEV (reference sequence). The CDR3 nucleotides are TGTGCCAGCAGTTTGGGGGGGAAGGGCAACTATGGCTACACCTTC. This sequence encodes CASSLGGKGNYGYTF.

The chain couples TRBV6-1 to TRBJ1-2; TRBD1 is a possible D gene (6 bases). Deletions cut 10 bases from V and 7 bases from J, with 19 bases between. The germline CDR1 and CDR2 sequences are MNHNS and SASEGT. This CDR3 is 13 amino acids long. This chain's CDR3 is CAILGRGAGGYTF. The CDR3 DNA reads as TGTGCCATCCTCGGCCGGGGGGCAGGTGGCTACACCTTC.

This clonotype was seen a few times. J is TRBJ2-7 and V is TRBV28; TRBD2 aligns across 8 bases. This CDR3 has 16 amino acids. Germline CDR1 MDHEN, CDR2 SYDVKM. J was trimmed by 4 bases and V by 4 bases; bases with no gene match: 12. The CDR3: CASSSPGGELMYEQYF. The CDR3 coding sequence is TGTGCCAGCAGTTCCCCGGGGGGGGAACTGATGTACGAGCAGTACTTC.

The CDR3 DNA reads as TGCAGTGCTAGAGAAGGTGGGAGCAATCAGCCCCAGCATTTT. It translates to CSAREGGSNQPQHF. The J gene is TRBJ1-5, the V gene TRBV20-1; D call uncertain. V gave up 0 bases and J gave up 1 base, with 7 bases separating them. Germline V gene sequence: CDR1 DFQATT, CDR2 SNEGSKA (reference sequence). This CDR3 comprises 14 residues.

This chain connects TRBV6-5 to TRBJ2-2; 7 nucleotides agree with TRBD2. Germline assignment: CDR1 MNHEY and CDR2 SVGAGI. V shed 0 bases, J shed 4 bases, and the junction held 8 bases outside the gene matches. The CDR3 has 17 residues. In DNA form, the CDR3 reads TGTGCCAGCAGTTACTCACGGGGCGGGGGAGGCACCGGGGAGCTGTTTTTT. It encodes CASSYSRGGGGTGELFF.

The chain has TRBV24-1 and TRBJ2-1; 14 positions agree with TRBD2. CDR3 length equals 18 residues. Germline-derived CDR1 and CDR2 are KGHDR and SFDVKD. J lost 0 bases, V lost 1 base, and 1 base had no gene match. CDR3 bases: TGTGCCACCAGTGATTTCGGGACTAGCGGGAGCTCCTACAATGAGCAGTTCTTC. It is translated as CATSDFGTSGSSYNEQFF.

This clonotype has a count of ten or more. Here the CDR3 DNA reads TGTGCCATCAGTGAGATCGCGGGGAGTCAGCCCCAGCATTTT. Amino acid sequence: CAISEIAGSQPQHF. The rearrangement uses TRBV10-3 and TRBJ1-5; D is undetermined. The CDR3 totals 14 residues. The V and J ends lost 2 bases and 6 bases respectively, with 11 bases between them. The V gene's germline CDR1 is ENHRY and CDR2 SYGVKD.

The V call is TRBV4-2, the J call TRBJ2-2; D perhaps matches TRBD2 (5 bases). The CDR3 loop spans 16 amino acids. Germline-derived CDR1 and CDR2 are LGHNA and YNFKEQ. With 1 base removed from V and 6 bases from J, the gap between germline ends came to 15 bases. The DNA for the CDR3 is TGTGCCAGCAGCCAAGGGGTGGGAGTGGAGTCCGGGGAGCTGTTTTTT. Translating gives CASSQGVGVESGELFF.